Shown below are 11 T cell receptor beta chains from a single sample sequenced in a study of Graves' ophthalmopathy and Graves' hyperthyroidism. Using RNA transcripts, the TCR beta CDR3 regions were amplified. Second-round multiplex PCR came after first-round RT-PCR with HTBI primers. In TCRdb, the multiplex PCR reads were re-called with MiXCR into one record per CDR3 protein. Here the sample spans hundreds of thousands of distinct CDR3 sequences, 22% being singletons. Sequencing was performed on peripheral blood. Receptors were obtained from a young woman with stable Graves' hyperthyroidism. Some clones in this sample may be carry-over from other donors' samples.

This clonotype was found many times. This chain links TRBV20-1 with TRBJ1-2, with TRBD1 as a possible D gene (5 bases). Trimming removed 4 bases at V and 3 bases at J, with 15 bases between. The CDR3 spans 14 residues. Germline V CDR1 and CDR2: DFQATT, SNEGSKA (reference sequence). This CDR3 reads CSANIGGEHYGYTF. CDR3 in DNA: TGCAGTGCTAACATCGGAGGGGAGCACTATGGCTACACCTTC.

The DNA of the CDR3 is TGTGCCAGCAGCTTACGGCCATCTTCTCGGGGGGACACTGAAGCTTTCTTT. Its protein is CASSLRPSSRGDTEAFF. V and J are TRBV11-1 and TRBJ1-1; TRBD1 might be the D (5 bases). Deletions cut 2 bases from V and 3 bases from J, with 19 bases between. Looked up from germline, CDR1 is SGHAT and CDR2 is FQDESV (reference sequence). This CDR3 has 17 amino acids.

This clonotype was found many times. The chain has TRBV2 and TRBJ1-5; 9 bases fit TRBD1. CDR1 and CDR2 (germline): SNHLY, FYNNEI. V dropped 6 bases and J dropped 7; count of bases not matched to a gene: 10. The CDR3 runs 15 residues. CDR3 residues: CASRPGQGSGQPQHF. CDR3 DNA: TGTGCCAGCAGGCCCGGACAGGGGTCGGGACAGCCCCAGCATTTT.

This clonotype was counted many times. The chain links TRBV19 to TRBJ1-1, with no clear D. CDR1 and CDR2 (germline): LNHDA, SQIVND (reference sequence). The CDR3 extends over 13 amino acids. V was clipped by 2 bases and J by 0 bases, with 4 bases between them. The CDR3 sequence: CASSISVNTEAFF. The CDR3 DNA sequence: TGTGCCAGTAGTATATCAGTGAACACTGAAGCTTTCTTT.

This clonotype was recorded many times. The chain couples TRBV5-1 to TRBJ2-7; 7 bases agree with TRBD1. Germline CDR1 SGHRS, CDR2 YFSETQ. This CDR3 has 14 residues. The V and J ends lost 0 bases and 2 bases, in that order; junction bases with no gene match: 2. CDR3 DNA: TGCGCCAGCAGCTTGGAGGGGGCAACCTACGAGCAGTACTTC. It specifies CASSLEGATYEQYF.

In its sample, this clonotype was seen many times. This chain joins TRBV5-1 and TRBJ2-7, with 10 bases lining up with TRBD1. The V segment lost 4 bases and the J segment 2 bases; nucleotides outside the gene matches: 6. Germline values: CDR1 SGHRS, CDR2 YFSETQ. The CDR3 covers 15 residues. CDR3: CASSGSGTGAYEQYF. In DNA, the CDR3 is TGCGCCAGCAGCGGCTCCGGGACAGGGGCCTACGAGCAGTACTTC.

This clonotype has only a few counts. V usage is TRBV6-1 and J usage is TRBJ2-5; no definite D call. Trimming left V 5 bases short and J 7 bases short, with 11 bases between. From germline, CDR1 is MNHNS and CDR2 SASEGT. The CDR3 consists of 12 residues. The CDR3 spells CASSSTERTQYF. CDR3 nucleotide sequence: TGTGCCAGCAGTAGTACTGAGAGGACCCAGTACTTC.

CDR3 loop: CASSQDWDFRGYEQYF. Here the CDR3 DNA reads TGCGCCAGCAGCCAAGATTGGGACTTTAGGGGCTACGAGCAGTACTTC. This rearrangement joins TRBV4-1 to TRBJ2-7, with a tentative D call TRBD2 (6 bases). The V and J ends lost 0 bases and 3 bases respectively, with 15 bases between them. CDR3 length: 16 residues. Germline-derived CDR1 and CDR2 are MGHRA and YSYEKL.

V is TRBV4-1 and J is TRBJ2-2, with a possible D match to TRBD2 (7 bases). Trimming cost V 4 bases and J 5 bases, with 14 bases left between them. The CDR3 consists of 15 residues. CDR1 is MGHRA and CDR2 is YSYEKL in the germline V gene. The CDR3 reads CASSLDGGLTGELFF. The CDR3 DNA sequence: TGCGCCAGCAGCCTAGACGGGGGGCTGACCGGGGAGCTGTTTTTT.

This clonotype was found a few times. This chain joins TRBV9 and TRBJ2-7; 7 nucleotides line up with TRBD1. The germline gives CDR1 SGDLS, CDR2 YYNGEE. The CDR3 totals 13 residues. With V trimmed by 4 bases and J by 6 bases, 7 bases remained unmatched. CDR3 amino acids: CASSPYRGGEQYF. The DNA of the CDR3 is TGTGCCAGCAGCCCTTACAGGGGTGGCGAGCAGTACTTC.

This rearrangement joins TRBV4-1 to TRBJ1-1; D is unclear. Deletions cut 2 bases from V and 7 bases from J, with 11 bases between. Germline loops: CDR1 MGHRA, CDR2 YSYEKL. The CDR3 length is 13 residues. The CDR3 region has the DNA TGCGCCAGCAGCCAACTATTTCAGCATGAAGCTTTCTTT. Translated: CASSQLFQHEAFF.